In its sample, the clone carrying this TCR beta chain was seen once. Assay: immunoSEQ multiplex PCR; the TCRdb copy retains only in-frame clones and omits some. The sample includes thousands of clones, roughly 77% of them seen just once. This specimen belongs to a study of sequential checkpoint blockade in melanoma. Deletions cut 4 bases from V and 0 bases from J, with 17 bases between. Germline V gene data show CDR1 as SGHVS and CDR2 as FQNEAQ. This CDR3 spans 17 amino acids. Treatment defined: randomized to nivolumab then ipilimumab (arm A) or the reverse (arm B). Sorted cells were live CD3+CD8+, lacking CD19 and CD56, from PBMCs.

The chain recombines TRBV7-8 with TRBJ2-3; D possibly corresponds to TRBD2 (6 bases). Here the sequenced sample was CD8+ T cells sorted from blood (inferred from file names), taken from a patient given nivolumab and ipilimumab in sequence. The clonotype originates from a human donor with melanoma. The CDR3 sequence: CASSSWDFTASTDTQYF. CDR3 bases: TGTGCCAGCAGCTCGTGGGACTTCACCGCCAGCACAGATACGCAGTATTTT.